This T cell receptor beta chain emerged from a study of shared clonotypes between healthy human individuals. Sequencing used immunoSEQ multiplex PCR; TCRdb keeps in-frame clones, though not all of them. The sample carries 2 million to 2.5 million clones, about nine tenths recorded once. Per germline, CDR1 MNHEY and CDR2 SVGAGI. This CDR3 contains 15 residues. J was trimmed by 4 bases and V by 8 bases; bases with no gene match: 10. V and J are TRBV6-5 and TRBJ1-1; TRBD1 matches at 10 bases. This TCR came from a man between 18 and 35 years old in good health. Some clones in this sample may be carry-over from other donors' samples. Sequencing used naive CD4+ T cells from PBMCs. Described subset: CD45RA+ positively selected. CDR3 region: CASHKSRDRGTEAFF. The CDR3 nucleotides read TGTGCCAGCCACAAGTCCCGGGACAGGGGCACTGAAGCTTTCTTT.